The sequence of this T cell receptor beta chain was determined in a study of PD-L1 blockade in urothelial cancer. Method: immunoSEQ multiplex PCR; TCRdb's copy keeps in-frame clones and lacks some. The sample records roughly 50,000 clones, approximately 83% being singletons. J gave up 8 bases and V 6 bases, and 13 bases lay outside the gene matches. The CDR3 is 15 residues long. Germline CDR1 and CDR2: MDHEN and SYDVKM. Time point noted: pretreatment peripheral blood. The sequence derives from a man between 70 and 80 years old with urothelial cancer. Sequenced material: PBMCs, taken around atezolizumab (anti-PD-L1) treatment. The chain carries TRBV28 and TRBJ1-2; 9 nucleotides line up with TRBD1. CDR3 sequence: CASSRGTGRTEGYTF. CDR3 coding DNA: TGTGCCAGCAGCCGAGGGACAGGGAGGACTGAGGGCTACACCTTC.